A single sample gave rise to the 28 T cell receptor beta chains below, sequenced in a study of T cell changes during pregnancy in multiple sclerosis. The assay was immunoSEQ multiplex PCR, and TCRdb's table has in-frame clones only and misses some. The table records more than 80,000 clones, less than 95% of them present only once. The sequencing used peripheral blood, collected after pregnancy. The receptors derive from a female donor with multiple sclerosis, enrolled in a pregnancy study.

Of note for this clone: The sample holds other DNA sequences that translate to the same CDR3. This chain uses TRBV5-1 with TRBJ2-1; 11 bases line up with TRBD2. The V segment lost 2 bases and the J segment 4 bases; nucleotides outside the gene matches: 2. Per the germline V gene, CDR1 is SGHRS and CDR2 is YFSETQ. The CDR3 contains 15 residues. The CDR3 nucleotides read TGCGCCAGCAGCTTAGGGACTAGCGGTTACAATGAGCAGTTCTTC. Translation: CASSLGTSGYNEQFF.

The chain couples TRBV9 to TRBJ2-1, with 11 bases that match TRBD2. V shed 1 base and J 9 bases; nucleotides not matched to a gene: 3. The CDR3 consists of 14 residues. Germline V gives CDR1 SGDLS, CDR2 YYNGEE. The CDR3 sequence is CASSVLAGGVEQFF. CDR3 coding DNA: TGTGCCAGCAGCGTATTAGCGGGGGGGGTTGAGCAGTTCTTC.

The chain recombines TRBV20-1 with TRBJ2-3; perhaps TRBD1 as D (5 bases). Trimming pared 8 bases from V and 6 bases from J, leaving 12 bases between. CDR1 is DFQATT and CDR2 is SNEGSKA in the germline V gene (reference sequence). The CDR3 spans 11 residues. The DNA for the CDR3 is TGCAGTCGCAGGGTGTCGGATACGCAGTATTTT. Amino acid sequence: CSRRVSDTQYF.

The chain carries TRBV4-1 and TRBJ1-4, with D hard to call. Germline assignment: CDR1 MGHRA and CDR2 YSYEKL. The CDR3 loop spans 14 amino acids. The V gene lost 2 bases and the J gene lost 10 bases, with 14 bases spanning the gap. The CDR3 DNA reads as TGCGCCAGCAGCCAAATCGGGGTGTTGGGAAAACTGTTTTTT. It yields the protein CASSQIGVLGKLFF.

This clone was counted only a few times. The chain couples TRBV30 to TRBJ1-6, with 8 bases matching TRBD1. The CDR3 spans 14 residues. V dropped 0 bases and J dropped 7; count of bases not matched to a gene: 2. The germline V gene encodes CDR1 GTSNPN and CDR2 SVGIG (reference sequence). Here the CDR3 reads CAWSVRQGNSPLHF. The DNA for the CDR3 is TGTGCCTGGAGTGTACGACAGGGGAATTCACCCCTCCACTTT.

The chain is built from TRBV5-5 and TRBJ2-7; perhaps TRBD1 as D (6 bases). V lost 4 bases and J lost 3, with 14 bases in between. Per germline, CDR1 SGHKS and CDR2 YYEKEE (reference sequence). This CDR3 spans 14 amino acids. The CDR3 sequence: CASSAYGGVYEQYF. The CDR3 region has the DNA TGTGCCAGCAGCGCCTATGGGGGCGTCTACGAGCAGTACTTC.

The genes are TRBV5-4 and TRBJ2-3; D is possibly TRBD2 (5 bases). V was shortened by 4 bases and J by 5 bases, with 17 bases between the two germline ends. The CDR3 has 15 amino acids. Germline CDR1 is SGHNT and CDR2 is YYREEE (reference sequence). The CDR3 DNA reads TGTGCCAGCAGCGCCGAGGGCGGATGGGGAGATACGCAGTATTTT. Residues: CASSAEGGWGDTQYF.

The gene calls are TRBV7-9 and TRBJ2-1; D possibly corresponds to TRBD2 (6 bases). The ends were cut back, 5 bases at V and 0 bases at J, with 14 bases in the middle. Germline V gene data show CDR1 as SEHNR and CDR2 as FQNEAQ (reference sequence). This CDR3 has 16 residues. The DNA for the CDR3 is TGTGCCAGCAGCATCCGCGGGGCCAACTCCTACAATGAGCAGTTCTTC. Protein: CASSIRGANSYNEQFF. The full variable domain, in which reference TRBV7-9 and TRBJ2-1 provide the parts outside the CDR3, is DTGVSQNPRHKITKRGQNVTFRCDPISEHNRLYWYRQTLGQGPEFLTYFQNEAQLEKSRLLSDRFSAERPKGSFSTLEIQRTEQGDSAMYLCASSIRGANSYNEQFFGPGTRLTVL.

The CDR3 coding sequence is TGTGCCAGCATTGCCTTAGCGGGGAAATACGAGCAGTACTTC. Protein: CASIALAGKYEQYF. The rearrangement uses TRBV2 and TRBJ2-7; TRBD2 aligns across 8 bases. The V gene end was trimmed by 7 bases and the J gene end by 4 bases; junction bases not matched to a gene: 9. The CDR3 runs 14 residues. Germline V gives CDR1 SNHLY, CDR2 FYNNEI. Together with reference TRBV2 and TRBJ2-7, the CDR3 gives the full variable domain: EPEVTQTPSHQVTQMGQEVILRCVPISNHLYFYWYRQILGQKVEFLVSFYNNEISEKSEIFDDQFSVERPDGSNFTLKIRSTKLEDSAMYFCASIALAGKYEQYFGPGTRLTVT.

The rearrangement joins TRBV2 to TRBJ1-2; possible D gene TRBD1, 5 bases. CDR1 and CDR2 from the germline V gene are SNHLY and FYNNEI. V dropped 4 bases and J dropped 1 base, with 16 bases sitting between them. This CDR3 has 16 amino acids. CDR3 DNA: TGTGCCAGCAGTGGGGGAGAGGAGGGGAGTAACTATGGCTACACCTTC. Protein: CASSGGEEGSNYGYTF.

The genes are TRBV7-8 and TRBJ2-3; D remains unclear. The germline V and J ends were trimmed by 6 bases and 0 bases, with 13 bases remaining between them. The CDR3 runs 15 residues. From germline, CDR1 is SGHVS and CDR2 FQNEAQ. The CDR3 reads CASRVATPSTDTQYF. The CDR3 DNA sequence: TGTGCCAGCAGGGTGGCCACCCCTAGCACAGATACGCAGTATTTT.

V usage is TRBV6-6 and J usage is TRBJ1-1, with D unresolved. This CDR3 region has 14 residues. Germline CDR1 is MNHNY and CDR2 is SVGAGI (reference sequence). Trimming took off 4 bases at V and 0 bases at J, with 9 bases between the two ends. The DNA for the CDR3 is TGTGCCAGCAGTTCCGGGGTACTGAACACTGAAGCTTTCTTT. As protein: CASSSGVLNTEAFF.

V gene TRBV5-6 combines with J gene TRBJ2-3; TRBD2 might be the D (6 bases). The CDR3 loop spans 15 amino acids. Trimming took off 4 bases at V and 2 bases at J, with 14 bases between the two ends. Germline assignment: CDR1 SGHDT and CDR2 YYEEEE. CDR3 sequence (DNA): TGTGCCAGCAGCCCAAGCAGGGACTTCACAGATACGCAGTATTTT. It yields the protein CASSPSRDFTDTQYF. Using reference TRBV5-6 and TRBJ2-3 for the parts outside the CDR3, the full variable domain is DAGVTQSPTHLIKTRGQQVTLRCSPKSGHDTVSWYQQALGQGPQFIFQYYEEEERQRGNFPDRFSGHQFPNYSSELNVNALLLGDSALYLCASSPSRDFTDTQYFGPGTRLTVL.

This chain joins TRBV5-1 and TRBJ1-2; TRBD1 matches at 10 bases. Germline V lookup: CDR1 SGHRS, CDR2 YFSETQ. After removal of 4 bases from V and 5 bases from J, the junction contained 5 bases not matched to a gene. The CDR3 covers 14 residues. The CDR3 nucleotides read TGCGCCAGCAGCAGGGACAGGGGATCGTATGGCTACACCTTC. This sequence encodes CASSRDRGSYGYTF.

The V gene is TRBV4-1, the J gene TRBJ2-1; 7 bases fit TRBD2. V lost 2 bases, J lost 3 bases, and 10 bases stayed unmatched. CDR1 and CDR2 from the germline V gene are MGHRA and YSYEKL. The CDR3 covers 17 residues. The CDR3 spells CASSQYGLAENYNEQFF. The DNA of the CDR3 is TGCGCCAGCAGCCAATATGGGCTAGCGGAAAACTACAATGAGCAGTTCTTC.

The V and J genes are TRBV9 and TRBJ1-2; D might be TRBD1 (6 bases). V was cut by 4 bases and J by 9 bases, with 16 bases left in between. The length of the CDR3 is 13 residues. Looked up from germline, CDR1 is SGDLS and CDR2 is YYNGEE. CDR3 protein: CASSPTGKKSYTF. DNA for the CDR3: TGTGCCAGCAGCCCTACAGGGAAGAAGAGCTACACCTTC.

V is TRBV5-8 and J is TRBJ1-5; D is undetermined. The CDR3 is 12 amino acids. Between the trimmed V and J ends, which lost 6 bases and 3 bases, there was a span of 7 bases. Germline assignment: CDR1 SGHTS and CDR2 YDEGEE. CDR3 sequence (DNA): TGTGCCAGCATGGAGGTCAATCAGCCCCAGCATTTT. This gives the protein CASMEVNQPQHF.

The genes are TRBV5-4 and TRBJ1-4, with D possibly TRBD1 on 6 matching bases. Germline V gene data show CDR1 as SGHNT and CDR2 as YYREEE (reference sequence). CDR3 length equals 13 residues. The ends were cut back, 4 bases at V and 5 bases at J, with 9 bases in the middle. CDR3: CASSIDRNEKLFF. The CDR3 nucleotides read TGTGCCAGCAGCATAGACAGGAATGAAAAACTGTTTTTT.

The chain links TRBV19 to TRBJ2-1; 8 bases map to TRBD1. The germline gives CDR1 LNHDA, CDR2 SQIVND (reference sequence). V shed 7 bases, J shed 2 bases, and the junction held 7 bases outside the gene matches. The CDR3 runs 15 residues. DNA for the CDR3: TGTGCCAGTACCCCGGGACAGGTTACCTACAATGAGCAGTTCTTC. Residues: CASTPGQVTYNEQFF.

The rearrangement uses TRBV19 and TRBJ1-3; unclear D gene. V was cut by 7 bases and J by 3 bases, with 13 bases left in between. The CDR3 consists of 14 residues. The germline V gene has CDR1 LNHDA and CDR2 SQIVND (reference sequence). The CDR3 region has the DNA TGTGCCAGTACCATGGGAGGCCTTGGAAACACCATATATTTT. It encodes CASTMGGLGNTIYF.

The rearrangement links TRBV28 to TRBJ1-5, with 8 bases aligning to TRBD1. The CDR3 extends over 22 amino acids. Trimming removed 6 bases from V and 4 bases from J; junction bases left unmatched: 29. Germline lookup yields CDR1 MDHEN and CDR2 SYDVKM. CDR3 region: CASSTYNPLLGQAETWNQPQHF. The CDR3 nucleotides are TGTGCCAGCAGCACTTACAACCCACTATTGGGACAGGCAGAAACCTGGAATCAGCCCCAGCATTTT.

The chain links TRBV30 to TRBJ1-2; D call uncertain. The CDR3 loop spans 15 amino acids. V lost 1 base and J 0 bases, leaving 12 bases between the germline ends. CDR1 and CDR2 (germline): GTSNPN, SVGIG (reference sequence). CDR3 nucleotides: TGTGCCTGGAGTGGAGCGGGCCCAGCTAACTATGGCTACACCTTC. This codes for CAWSGAGPANYGYTF.

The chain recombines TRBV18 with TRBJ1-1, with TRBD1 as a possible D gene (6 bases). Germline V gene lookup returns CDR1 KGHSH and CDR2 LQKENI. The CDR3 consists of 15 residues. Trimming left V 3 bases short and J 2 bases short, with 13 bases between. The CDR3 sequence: CASSPGDRHNTEAFF. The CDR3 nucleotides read TGTGCCAGCTCACCCGGAGACAGGCATAACACTGAAGCTTTCTTT.

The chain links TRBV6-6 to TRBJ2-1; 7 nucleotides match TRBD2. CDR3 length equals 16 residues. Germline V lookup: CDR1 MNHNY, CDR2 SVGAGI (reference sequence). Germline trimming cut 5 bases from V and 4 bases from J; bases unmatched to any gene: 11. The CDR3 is CASSPPASGGYNEQFF. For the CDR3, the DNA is TGTGCCAGCAGTCCCCCGGCTAGCGGAGGTTACAATGAGCAGTTCTTC.

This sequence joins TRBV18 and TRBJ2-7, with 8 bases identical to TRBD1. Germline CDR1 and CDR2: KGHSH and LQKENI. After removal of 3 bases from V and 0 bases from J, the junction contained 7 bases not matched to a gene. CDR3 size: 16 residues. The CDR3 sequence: CASSPIPGTGSYEQYF. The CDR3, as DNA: TGTGCCAGCTCACCGATTCCCGGGACAGGCTCCTACGAGCAGTACTTC.

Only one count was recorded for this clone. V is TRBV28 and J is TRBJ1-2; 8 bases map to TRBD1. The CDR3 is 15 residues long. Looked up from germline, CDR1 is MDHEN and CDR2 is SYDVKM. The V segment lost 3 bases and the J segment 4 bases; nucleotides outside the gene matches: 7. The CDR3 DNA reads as TGTGCCAGCAGTTTTTTCCAGGACAGGGCCTATGGCTACACCTTC. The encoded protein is CASSFFQDRAYGYTF.

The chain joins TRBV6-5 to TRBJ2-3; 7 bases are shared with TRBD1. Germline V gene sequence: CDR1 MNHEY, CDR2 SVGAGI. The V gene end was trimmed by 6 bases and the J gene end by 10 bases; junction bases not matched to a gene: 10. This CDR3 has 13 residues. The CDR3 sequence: CASRSFTGVAQYF. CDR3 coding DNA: TGTGCCAGCAGATCTTTCACAGGGGTGGCGCAGTATTTT.

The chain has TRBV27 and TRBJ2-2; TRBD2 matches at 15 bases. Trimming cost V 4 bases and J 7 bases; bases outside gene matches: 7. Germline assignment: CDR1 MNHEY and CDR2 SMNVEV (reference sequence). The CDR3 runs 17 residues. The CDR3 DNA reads TGTGCCAGCAGTTCCAGGACTAGCGGGAGGGCTAACGGGGAGCTGTTTTTT. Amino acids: CASSSRTSGRANGELFF.